The present T cell receptor (beta chain) was sequenced within a study of control samples from healthy donors and cancer patients. V lost 2 bases, J lost 7 bases, and 15 bases lay in between. CDR3 length: 15 amino acids. Germline values: CDR1 LNHDA, CDR2 SQIVND (reference sequence). Here immunoSEQ multiplex PCR was the method, and the copy in TCRdb shows in-frame clones only, minus some. The repertoire holds 150,000 or so clones, with 85% to 90% as singletons. The sequenced sample consisted of blood. The receptor was isolated from a man younger than 45 in good health. The genes are TRBV19 and TRBJ2-1; no clear D. The CDR3 DNA is TGTGCCAGTAGTATACGGACCGGCCTGAGGAATGAGCAGTTCTTC. Its translation is CASSIRTGLRNEQFF.